These 5 T cell receptor beta chains were all obtained from the same sample, sequenced in a study of T cell repertoires in cytomegalovirus infection. TCRdb reanalysed the reads using MiXCR and keeps one entry per CDR3 protein. The table records under 850,000 distinct CDR3 sequences, roughly 36% of them present only once. Sequencing used PBMCs. The receptors here all came from a human donor in good health (CMV status not recorded). Some clones in this sample may be carry-over from other donors' samples.

Regarding this clonotype: Since no conserved phenylalanine or tryptophan closes the CDR3, a read error is the likely cause. The CDR3 nucleotides are TGTGCCAGCAGTACAGGGGAGGAGACCCAGTACTTA. Its protein is CASSTGEETQYL. The chain carries TRBV28 and TRBJ2-5; 7 bases agree with TRBD1. The CDR3 runs 12 residues. CDR1 and CDR2 from the germline V gene are MDHEN and SYDVKM. V shed 5 bases and J 5 bases; nucleotides not matched to a gene: 2.

V is TRBV4-2 and J is TRBJ1-2, with 8 bases matching TRBD1. The CDR3 runs 17 residues. Trimming took 1 base from V and 0 from J; bases not matched to a gene: 7. CDR1 and CDR2 (germline): LGHNA, YNFKEQ. The CDR3 DNA follows: TGTGCCAGCAGCCAAGGACAGGGGCTAATAGCTAACTATGGCTACACCTTC. This encodes CASSQGQGLIANYGYTF.

This clonotype was seen at least ten times. This chain uses TRBV7-2 with TRBJ1-3, with a tentative D call TRBD1 (6 bases). The V and J ends lost 4 bases and 4 bases respectively, with 14 bases between them. In germline, CDR1 is SGHTA, CDR2 FQGNSA. This CDR3 region has 15 residues. The CDR3 spells CASSWGHGAGNTIYF. The DNA of the CDR3 is TGTGCCAGCAGCTGGGGACACGGCGCCGGAAACACCATATATTTT.

This chain connects TRBV12-3 or TRBV12-4 to TRBJ1-4; 8 nucleotides agree with TRBD1. The CDR3 contains 13 residues. The CDR3 bases are TGTGCTGGATCCAGGGGGCTTGGGGAAAAACTGTTTTTT. Its translation is CAGSRGLGEKLFF.

The rearrangement links TRBV7-3 to TRBJ2-1; 9 nucleotides line up with TRBD2. V dropped 5 bases and J dropped 5; count of bases not matched to a gene: 4. The CDR3 is 14 residues long. Germline CDR1 is SGHTA and CDR2 is FQGTGA. Here the CDR3 reads CASSRSSGDNEQFF. The CDR3 DNA sequence: TGTGCCAGCAGCCGGTCTAGCGGGGACAATGAGCAGTTCTTC.